The entry below gives a single T cell receptor (beta chain) sequence along with its context. The junction had 8 bases not matched to a gene; V was cut back by 8 bases and J by 8 bases. The CDR3 covers 14 residues. Germline loops: CDR1 MRHNA, CDR2 SNTAGT. Original handling: Amplification of reference gene primers provided the estimated nucleated cell counts. Profiling relied on immunoSEQ multiplex PCR, and the TCRdb table lists in-frame clones only, not all of them. From that table come the V and J calls and clone size; the DNA was used to work out D and trimming. The profile shows over 250,000 clones, 70% to 90% of them singletons. This specimen comes from a study of blood T cell repertoires in COVID-19. Background on the study: Both acute and convalescent COVID-19 samples were obtained from the United States, Italy and Spain. PBMCs, B-cell-depleted T cells, or T cells provided the cDNA or gDNA that made up the material.

V and J are TRBV6-4 and TRBJ1-4, with 10 positions matching TRBD1. The clonotype was recovered from a woman aged 70-85 years with acute or convalescent COVID-19. The sequenced material came from peripheral blood. CDR3 region: CASRDRGWKEKLFF. Here the CDR3 DNA reads TGTGCCAGCCGGGACAGGGGTTGGAAGGAAAAACTGTTTTTT.